The source of this T cell receptor (beta chain) is a study of blood T cells in healthy people across ages. General study points: Diversity was higher, and naive CD4+ cells more numerous, in long-lived donors than in aged donors.

To note about this clonotype: Its cognate antigen is unknown.

Per sample, a minimum of 6 million PBMCs were isolated. Using a J-beta primer mix together with a sample-barcoded 5' primer, a second PCR was run for roughly 7 to 12 cycles. TCRdb analysed the 5' RACE reads with MiXCR anew, one entry per CDR3 protein. The sample contains 1.5 million to 2 million distinct CDR3 sequences, around 50% of which appear only once. CDR1 SNHLY and CDR2 FYNNEI come from the germline V gene. V was pared by 1 base and J by 0 bases, with 10 bases between. This CDR3 contains 15 residues. The source is a woman aged 40 to 50 in good health. Material: blood. The chain recombines TRBV2 with TRBJ2-7, with D uncertain. The CDR3 reads CASSEGRVLSYEQYF. CDR3 in DNA: TGTGCCAGCAGTGAAGGGAGAGTCCTCTCCTACGAGCAGTACTTC.